This TCR beta chain was obtained from a study of shared clonotypes between healthy human individuals. In this sample, this clone turned up a few times. The same CDR3 arises from other DNA sequences in this sample as well. Healthy adults negative for HIV, lacking recent acute infections or vaccinations, served as donors. V was pared by 4 bases and J by 2 bases, with 8 bases between. In germline, CDR1 is ENHRY, CDR2 SYGVKD. The CDR3 has 13 amino acids. Method: immunoSEQ multiplex PCR; TCRdb's copy keeps in-frame clones and lacks some. The repertoire consists of about 2.4 million clones, with approximately 90% occurring once and the leading ten covering 0.11% to 0.15%.

J is TRBJ1-1 and V is TRBV10-3; no clear D. This clonotype originated in a man younger than 30 in good health. The specimen was naive CD4+ T cells sorted from blood. Regarding subset: CD45RA+ positively selected. CDR3: CAISVGRNTEAFF. The CDR3 bases are TGTGCCATCAGTGTGGGCAGAAACACTGAAGCTTTCTTT.